This entry lists 2 T cell receptor beta chains sequenced from one sample in a study of identical twins. A single record per CDR3 protein comes from TCRdb applying MiXCR to the 5' RACE reads. The sample has some 730,000 distinct CDR3 sequences; about 20% are singletons. These sequences were also reported in another study, on T cells expressing NK-cell markers.

Source material: PBMCs. The receptor set was obtained from a woman younger than 30 in good health.

This clonotype occurred a few times. This chain links TRBV7-9 with TRBJ2-1; 9 nucleotides agree with TRBD2. After removal of 3 bases from V and 5 bases from J, the junction contained 5 bases not matched to a gene. This CDR3 region has 15 residues. CDR1 is SEHNR, CDR2 FQNEAQ, per germline (reference sequence). CDR3 in DNA: TGTGCCAGCAGCTTTAGCGGGAGAGGGAACAATGAGCAGTTCTTC. Its translation: CASSFSGRGNNEQFF.

This clonotype has a handful of counts. CDR3 DNA: TGCGCCAGCAGCCAAGCCCCAACCTACGAGCAGTACTTC. This codes for CASSQAPTYEQYF. J is TRBJ2-7 and V is TRBV4-3; D is unclear. Per germline, CDR1 LGHNA and CDR2 YSLEER. This CDR3 has 13 amino acids. The V end was cut by 1 base, the J end by 2 bases, with 6 bases between.